The TCR beta chain described here comes from a study of T cell responses to AZD1222 COVID-19 vaccine. The study's findings and limits: Reports say nearly half of spike-specific TCRs go after unmutated variant regions. Scientists sampled the repertoires only once the peak T cell response had passed. Spike was spanned by vaccine-associated CD4 TCRs, with dominance at 160-218 and 743-854.

Only in-frame clones appear in the TCRdb table, and some are missing; sequencing was by immunoSEQ multiplex PCR. This repertoire shows 100,000 to 150,000 clones, roughly 88% found once; its top ten account for over 5.5%. Comments on this clone: Its antigen is currently unknown.

Deletions cut 4 bases from V and 4 bases from J, with 10 bases between. From germline, CDR1 is SGHRS and CDR2 YFSETQ. The CDR3 spans 13 residues. This clonotype was obtained from an adult in good health. The sequenced sample was peripheral blood, obtained on day 0 of AZD1222 vaccination. The chain couples TRBV5-1 to TRBJ2-3, with D hard to call. The CDR3 here is CASSPERPDTQYF. The CDR3 region has the DNA TGCGCCAGCAGCCCCGAGCGTCCAGATACGCAGTATTTT.